These 23 T cell receptor beta chains share one sample of origin, sequenced in a study of cytotoxic CD8 clonotypes in ibrutinib-treated CLL. The method was immunoSEQ multiplex PCR; TCRdb's version includes in-frame clones alone and lacks a portion of them. The sample includes about 57,000 clones, approximately 60% of them seen just once. Here the sequenced sample was PBMCs, taken after 24 months of ibrutinib treatment. These TCRs come from a human donor with chronic lymphocytic leukemia.

This rearrangement joins TRBV6-5 to TRBJ1-6; D perhaps matches TRBD1 (6 bases). Trimming took off 2 bases at V and 8 bases at J, with 16 bases between the two ends. The CDR3 loop spans 16 amino acids. Germline assignment: CDR1 MNHEY and CDR2 SVGAGI. CDR3 coding DNA: TGTGCCAGCAGTTACCTATTCGGGACATCTTATTCACCCCTCCACTTT. Protein sequence: CASSYLFGTSYSPLHF.

Many counts were recorded for this clone. The chain carries TRBV4-1 and TRBJ1-6, with TRBD1 matching 7 bases. The V and J ends lost 1 base and 9 bases, in that order; junction bases with no gene match: 15. Germline V gene data show CDR1 as MGHRA and CDR2 as YSYEKL. This CDR3 region has 18 residues. The CDR3 sequence is CASSQGTGSRGTISPLHF. Written as DNA, the CDR3 is TGCGCCAGCAGCCAAGGTACGGGTAGCAGGGGGACCATTTCACCCCTCCACTTT.

This clone was seen only once. This sequence joins TRBV28 and TRBJ1-5, with D possibly being TRBD1 (6 bases). Germline lookup yields CDR1 MDHEN and CDR2 SYDVKM. CDR3 length: 16 residues. Trimming cost V 4 bases and J 7 bases, with 20 bases left between them. The CDR3 nucleotides read TGTGCCAGCAGTTCCCCTTCGAGGGGGTCGGAGCAGCCCCAGCATTTT. Translated: CASSSPSRGSEQPQHF.

This clone was seen a few times. V and J are TRBV6-1 and TRBJ1-1; 8 nucleotides line up with TRBD1. The V gene's germline CDR1 is MNHNS and CDR2 SASEGT. The CDR3 covers 16 residues. V trimming: 4 bases; J trimming: 0 bases; junction bases outside the gene matches: 7. CDR3 DNA sequence: TGTGCCAGCAGTGGCTGGCCAGGGGGCATGAACACTGAAGCTTTCTTT. Amino acids: CASSGWPGGMNTEAFF.

This clone has only a few counts. This chain connects TRBV5-1 to TRBJ1-4, with D possibly TRBD1 on 6 matching bases. The germline V gene has CDR1 SGHRS and CDR2 YFSETQ. Trimming stripped 0 bases from V and 0 bases from J, with 24 bases between. The CDR3 runs 21 residues. CDR3 protein: CASSLARRAAGASSTNEKLFF. CDR3 DNA sequence: TGCGCCAGCAGCTTGGCCCGTAGGGCTGCAGGGGCCTCCTCAACTAATGAAAAACTGTTTTTT.

The V and J genes are TRBV6-5 and TRBJ1-3, with unresolved D. V gave up 3 bases and J gave up 0 bases, with 6 bases separating them. This CDR3 has 14 residues. CDR1 and CDR2 (germline): MNHEY, SVGAGI. This chain's CDR3 is CASSYRGSGNTIYF. CDR3 sequence (DNA): TGTGCCAGCAGTTATAGAGGCTCTGGAAACACCATATATTTT.

The rearrangement joins TRBV6-5 to TRBJ1-2; 8 bases fit TRBD1. CDR1 and CDR2 (germline): MNHEY, SVGAGI. This CDR3 has 15 amino acids. V lost 0 bases, J lost 6 bases, and 6 bases stayed unmatched. The CDR3 region has the DNA TGTGCCAGCAGTTACTCCTCAGGACAGGGAGATGGCTACACCTTC. Its protein is CASSYSSGQGDGYTF.

V usage is TRBV20-1 and J usage is TRBJ2-7; no firm D call. The CDR3 is 10 amino acids. Trimming shortened V by 3 bases and J by 6 bases, and 6 bases separated the two germline ends. Per the germline V gene, CDR1 is DFQATT and CDR2 is SNEGSKA (reference sequence). The CDR3 nucleotides are TGCAGTGCTAGTCAGCTCGAGCAGTACGTC. Protein sequence: CSASQLEQYV.

This chain links TRBV5-1 with TRBJ2-3; 9 bases are a match to TRBD1. In germline, CDR1 is SGHRS, CDR2 YFSETQ. The junction had 11 bases not matched to a gene; V was cut back by 4 bases and J by 5 bases. The CDR3 spans 16 residues. CDR3 protein: CASSVGDRAVEDTQYF. CDR3 nucleotides: TGCGCCAGCAGCGTGGGGGACAGGGCGGTGGAAGATACGCAGTATTTT.

This clone has a count of ten or more. This rearrangement joins TRBV15 to TRBJ2-7; D perhaps matches TRBD2 (6 bases). The CDR3 spans 13 residues. Per the germline V gene, CDR1 is LNHNV and CDR2 is YYDKDF (reference sequence). The ends were cut back, 6 bases at V and 6 bases at J, with 15 bases in the middle. This CDR3 reads CATSRPGAGEQYF. CDR3 nucleotides: TGTGCCACCAGTAGACCGGGAGCAGGCGAGCAGTACTTC.

The V gene is TRBV5-1, the J gene TRBJ2-1; no definite D call. In germline, CDR1 is SGHRS, CDR2 YFSETQ. This CDR3 region has 12 residues. The ends were cut back, 5 bases at V and 7 bases at J, with 10 bases in the middle. The CDR3 loop is CASRAERNEQFF. In DNA, the CDR3 is TGCGCCAGCAGGGCTGAGAGAAATGAGCAGTTCTTC.

The rearrangement joins TRBV5-1 to TRBJ2-1; D unclear. Per the germline V gene, CDR1 is SGHRS and CDR2 is YFSETQ. The V and J ends lost 5 bases and 3 bases respectively, with 15 bases between them. The length of the CDR3 is 15 residues. CDR3 protein: CASRAGPQNYNEQFF. CDR3 bases: TGCGCCAGCAGGGCCGGACCGCAGAACTACAATGAGCAGTTCTTC.

The chain employs TRBV10-1 and TRBJ1-5, with D possibly being TRBD1 (5 bases). The CDR3 has 15 residues. Germline values: CDR1 WNHNN, CDR2 SYGVQD (reference sequence). V was cut by 0 bases and J by 6 bases, with 12 bases left in between. The CDR3 DNA reads TGCGCCAGCAGTGAGTCGGCGGTCGGGGCTCAGCCCCAGCATTTT. Its protein is CASSESAVGAQPQHF.

The chain's CDR3 is CASRTGEVTNEKLFF. In nucleotides, the CDR3 is TGTGCCAGCAGAACAGGGGAAGTAACTAATGAAAAACTGTTTTTT. This chain connects TRBV19 to TRBJ1-4; 7 positions match TRBD1. The V gene end was trimmed by 9 bases and the J gene end by 1 base; junction bases not matched to a gene: 8. The germline V gene has CDR1 LNHDA and CDR2 SQIVND (reference sequence). The CDR3 contains 15 residues.

The chain recombines TRBV27 with TRBJ1-1; D unclear. The ends were cut back, 5 bases at V and 4 bases at J, with 20 bases in the middle. Germline values: CDR1 MNHEY, CDR2 SMNVEV (reference sequence). CDR3 length: 16 residues. The CDR3 DNA reads TGTGCCAGCAGTGCGTTCGGTGCGCATGGGGTCACTGAAGCTTTCTTT. As protein: CASSAFGAHGVTEAFF.

The V gene is TRBV4-2, the J gene TRBJ1-5, with TRBD1 identical over 8 bases. Losses at the gene ends were 8 bases for V and 6 bases for J; bases not matched to a gene: 15. This CDR3 is 16 amino acids long. CDR1 and CDR2 from the germline V gene are LGHNA and YNFKEQ. The CDR3 DNA reads TGTGCCAGCTACTCGAGGATCGGACAGGGACCTCAGCCCCAGCATTTT. Encoded protein: CASYSRIGQGPQPQHF.

The chain uses TRBV19 and TRBJ2-4; a weak D match, TRBD1 (6 bases). V lost 7 bases and J lost 3, with 13 bases in between. CDR3 length: 14 amino acids. Germline V gene data show CDR1 as LNHDA and CDR2 as SQIVND (reference sequence). The CDR3 spells CASTLTGDKNIQYF. The CDR3 DNA is TGTGCCAGTACCCTGACAGGAGACAAAAACATTCAGTACTTC.

J is TRBJ2-1 and V is TRBV15; D not certain. Trimming shortened V by 4 bases and J by 6 bases, and 4 bases separated the two germline ends. The germline CDR1 and CDR2 sequences are LNHNV and YYDKDF (reference sequence). This CDR3 is 11 amino acids long. CDR3 DNA sequence: TGTGCCACCAGCAAACTCAATGAGCAGTTCTTC. It yields the protein CATSKLNEQFF.

This chain joins TRBV6-5 and TRBJ2-3; no firm D call. Germline assignment: CDR1 MNHEY and CDR2 SVGAGI. The CDR3 contains 11 residues. Between the trimmed V and J ends, which lost 5 bases and 5 bases, there was a span of 5 bases. CDR3 protein: CASSEVDTQYF. For the CDR3, the DNA is TGTGCCAGCAGTGAAGTAGATACGCAGTATTTT.

This clone was seen only a few times. For the CDR3, the DNA is TGCAGCGTTGAACACGGGAGGGGGGATACGCAGTATTTT. Translation: CSVEHGRGDTQYF. The gene calls are TRBV29-1 and TRBJ2-3; 8 positions agree with TRBD2. Germline CDR1 SQVTM, CDR2 ANQGSEA. The CDR3 is 13 residues long. V lost 2 bases, J lost 6 bases, and 4 bases stayed unmatched.

The gene calls are TRBV6-5 and TRBJ2-1; 7 bases align to TRBD2. The trim removed 7 bases at V and 7 bases at J, leaving 13 bases unmatched. The CDR3 is 15 amino acids. The germline gives CDR1 MNHEY, CDR2 SVGAGI. CDR3 in DNA: TGTGCCAGCACCTACACGGGGGGTGGGATGAATGAGCAGTTCTTC. Translating gives CASTYTGGGMNEQFF.

This CDR3 reads CASSLLSWNEQFF. The CDR3 region has the DNA TGTGCCAGCTCCCTTCTTTCCTGGAATGAGCAGTTCTTC. This rearrangement joins TRBV18 to TRBJ2-1; D is ambiguous. Trimming pared 6 bases from V and 7 bases from J, leaving 13 bases between. CDR1 and CDR2 (germline): KGHSH, LQKENI. The CDR3 covers 13 residues.

The J gene is TRBJ1-1, the V gene TRBV29-1; D not certain. The CDR3 extends over 11 amino acids. Germline V gene lookup returns CDR1 SQVTM and CDR2 ANQGSEA. Trimming left V 5 bases short and J 3 bases short, with 7 bases between. The CDR3 is CSVLAYTEAFF. Here the CDR3 DNA reads TGCAGCGTTTTGGCGTACACTGAAGCTTTCTTT.